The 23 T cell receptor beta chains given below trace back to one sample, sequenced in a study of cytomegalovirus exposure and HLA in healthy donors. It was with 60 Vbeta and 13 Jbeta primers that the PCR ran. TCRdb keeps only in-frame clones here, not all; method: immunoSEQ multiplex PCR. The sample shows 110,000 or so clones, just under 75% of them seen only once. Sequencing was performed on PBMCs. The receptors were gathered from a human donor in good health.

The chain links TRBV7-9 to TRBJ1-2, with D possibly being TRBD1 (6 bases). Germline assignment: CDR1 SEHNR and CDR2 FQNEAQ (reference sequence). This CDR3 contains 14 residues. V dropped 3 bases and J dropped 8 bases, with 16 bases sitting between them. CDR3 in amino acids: CASSFDVETGGYTF. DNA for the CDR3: TGTGCCAGCAGCTTCGATGTTGAGACAGGAGGCTACACCTTC.

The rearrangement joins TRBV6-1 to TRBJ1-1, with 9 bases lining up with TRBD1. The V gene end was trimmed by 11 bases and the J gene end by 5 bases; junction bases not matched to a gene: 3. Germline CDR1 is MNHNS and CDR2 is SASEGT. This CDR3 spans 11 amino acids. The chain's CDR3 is CASQGATEAFF. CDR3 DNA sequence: TGTGCCTCACAGGGGGCTACTGAAGCTTTCTTT.

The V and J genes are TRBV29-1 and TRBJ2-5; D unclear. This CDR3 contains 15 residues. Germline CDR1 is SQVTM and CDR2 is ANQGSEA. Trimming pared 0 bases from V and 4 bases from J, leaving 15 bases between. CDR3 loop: CSVEDPKAARETQYF. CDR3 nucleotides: TGCAGCGTTGAAGATCCAAAGGCAGCGAGAGAGACCCAGTACTTC.

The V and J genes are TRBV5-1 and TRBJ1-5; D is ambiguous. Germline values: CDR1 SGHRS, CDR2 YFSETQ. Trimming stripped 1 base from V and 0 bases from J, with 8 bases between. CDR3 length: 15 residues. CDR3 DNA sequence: TGCGCCAGCAGCTTGAGTGGCGGTAGCAATCAGCCCCAGCATTTT. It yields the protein CASSLSGGSNQPQHF.

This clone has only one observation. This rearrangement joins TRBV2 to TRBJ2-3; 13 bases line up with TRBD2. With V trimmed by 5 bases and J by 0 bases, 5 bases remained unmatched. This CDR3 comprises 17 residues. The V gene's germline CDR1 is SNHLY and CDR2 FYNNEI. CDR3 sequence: CASSRLAGGGSTDTQYF. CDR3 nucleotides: TGTGCCAGCAGTAGACTAGCGGGGGGCGGTAGCACAGATACGCAGTATTTT.

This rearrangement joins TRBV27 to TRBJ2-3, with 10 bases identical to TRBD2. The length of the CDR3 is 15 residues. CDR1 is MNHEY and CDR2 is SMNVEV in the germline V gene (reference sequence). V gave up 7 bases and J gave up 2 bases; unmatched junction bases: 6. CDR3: CASMSSGGHTDTQYF. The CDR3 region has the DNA TGTGCCAGCATGTCTAGCGGGGGACACACAGATACGCAGTATTTT.

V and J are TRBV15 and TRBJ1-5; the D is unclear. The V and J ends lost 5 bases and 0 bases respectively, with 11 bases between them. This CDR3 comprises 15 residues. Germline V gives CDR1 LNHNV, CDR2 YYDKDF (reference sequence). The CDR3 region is CATSENVHSNQPQHF. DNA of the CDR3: TGTGCCACCAGCGAAAACGTACATAGCAATCAGCCCCAGCATTTT. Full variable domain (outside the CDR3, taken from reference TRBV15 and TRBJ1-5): DAMVIQNPRYQVTQFGKPVTLSCSQTLNHNVMYWYQQKSSQAPKLLFHYYDKDFNNEADTPDNFQSRRPNTSFCFLDIRSPGLGDTAMYLCATSENVHSNQPQHFGDGTRLSIL.

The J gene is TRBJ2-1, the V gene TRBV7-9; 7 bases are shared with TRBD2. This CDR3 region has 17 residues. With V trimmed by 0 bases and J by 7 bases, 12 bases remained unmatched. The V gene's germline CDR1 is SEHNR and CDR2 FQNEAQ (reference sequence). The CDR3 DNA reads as TGTGCCAGCAGCTTAGCGCTGGGGCTAGCGGACGGGAATGAGCAGTTCTTC. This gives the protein CASSLALGLADGNEQFF.

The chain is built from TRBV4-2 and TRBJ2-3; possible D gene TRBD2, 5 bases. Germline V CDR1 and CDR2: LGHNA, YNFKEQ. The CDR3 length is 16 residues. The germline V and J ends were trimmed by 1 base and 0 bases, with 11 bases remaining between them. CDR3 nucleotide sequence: TGTGCCAGCAGCCAAGTAAGCGGATCCAGCACAGATACGCAGTATTTT. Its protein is CASSQVSGSSTDTQYF.

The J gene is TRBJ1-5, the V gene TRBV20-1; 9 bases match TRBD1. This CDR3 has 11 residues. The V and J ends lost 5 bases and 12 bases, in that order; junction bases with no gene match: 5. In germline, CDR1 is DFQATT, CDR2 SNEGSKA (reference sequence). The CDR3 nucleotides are TGCAGTGCTTGGACAGGGGAGGGCCAGCATTTT. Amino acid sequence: CSAWTGEGQHF.

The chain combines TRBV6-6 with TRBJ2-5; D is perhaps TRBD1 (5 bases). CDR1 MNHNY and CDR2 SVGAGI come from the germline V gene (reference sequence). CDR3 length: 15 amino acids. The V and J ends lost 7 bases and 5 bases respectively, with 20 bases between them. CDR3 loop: CASKGPRVGWETQYF. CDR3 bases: TGTGCCAGCAAGGGGCCCCGGGTGGGGTGGGAGACCCAGTACTTC.

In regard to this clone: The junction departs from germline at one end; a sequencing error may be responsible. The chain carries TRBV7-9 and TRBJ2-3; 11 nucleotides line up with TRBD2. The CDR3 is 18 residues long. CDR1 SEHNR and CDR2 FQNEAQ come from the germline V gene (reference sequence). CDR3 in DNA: TGTTCCAGCAGCTTACCTTTCCGACTAGCGGGGCGAACAGATACGCAGTATTTT. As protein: CSSSLPFRLAGRTDTQYF.

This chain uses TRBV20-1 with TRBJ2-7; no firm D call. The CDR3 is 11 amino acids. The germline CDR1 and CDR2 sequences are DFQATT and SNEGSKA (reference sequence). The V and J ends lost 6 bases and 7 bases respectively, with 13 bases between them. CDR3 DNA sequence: TGCAGTGCGGCGCCGGGTGGAGAGCAGTACTTC. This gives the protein CSAAPGGEQYF.

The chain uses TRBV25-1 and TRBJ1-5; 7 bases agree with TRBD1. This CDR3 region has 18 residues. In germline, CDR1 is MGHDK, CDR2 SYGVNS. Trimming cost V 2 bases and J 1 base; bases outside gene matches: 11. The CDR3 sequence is CASSELKPKGQSNQPQHF. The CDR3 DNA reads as TGTGCCAGCAGTGAACTGAAACCAAAGGGACAGAGCAATCAGCCCCAGCATTTT.

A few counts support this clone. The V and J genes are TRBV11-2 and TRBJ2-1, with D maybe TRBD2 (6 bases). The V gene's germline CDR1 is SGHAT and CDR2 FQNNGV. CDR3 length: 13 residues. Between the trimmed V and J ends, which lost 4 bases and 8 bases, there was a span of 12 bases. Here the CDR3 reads CASSYLAVYEQFF. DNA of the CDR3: TGTGCCAGCAGCTACTTAGCGGTCTATGAGCAGTTCTTC.

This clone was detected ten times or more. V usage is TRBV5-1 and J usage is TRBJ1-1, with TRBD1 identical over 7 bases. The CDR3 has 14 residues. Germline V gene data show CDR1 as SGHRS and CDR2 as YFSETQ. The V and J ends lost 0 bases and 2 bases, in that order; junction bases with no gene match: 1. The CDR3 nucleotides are TGCGCCAGCAGCTTGGAGGGGGCAAACACTGAAGCTTTCTTT. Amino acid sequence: CASSLEGANTEAFF.

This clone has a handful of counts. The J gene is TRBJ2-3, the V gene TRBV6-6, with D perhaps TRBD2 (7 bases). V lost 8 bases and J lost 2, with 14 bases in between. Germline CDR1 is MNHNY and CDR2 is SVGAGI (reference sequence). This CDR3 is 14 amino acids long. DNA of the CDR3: TGTGCCAGCGGGGAGGGGGGCCCCACAGATACGCAGTATTTT. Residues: CASGEGGPTDTQYF.

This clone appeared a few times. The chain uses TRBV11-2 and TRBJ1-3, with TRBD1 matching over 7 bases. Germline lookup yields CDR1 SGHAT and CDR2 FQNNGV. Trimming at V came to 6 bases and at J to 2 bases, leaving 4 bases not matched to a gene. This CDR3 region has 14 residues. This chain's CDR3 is CASSKDRAGNTIYF. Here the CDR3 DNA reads TGTGCCAGCAGTAAAGACAGGGCTGGAAACACCATATATTTT.

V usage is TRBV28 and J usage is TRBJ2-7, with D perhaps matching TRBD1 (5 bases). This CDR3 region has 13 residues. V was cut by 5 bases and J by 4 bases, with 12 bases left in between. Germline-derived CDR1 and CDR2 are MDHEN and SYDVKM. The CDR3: CASSPGDRYEQYF. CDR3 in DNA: TGTGCCAGCAGTCCCGGCGACAGATACGAGCAGTACTTC.

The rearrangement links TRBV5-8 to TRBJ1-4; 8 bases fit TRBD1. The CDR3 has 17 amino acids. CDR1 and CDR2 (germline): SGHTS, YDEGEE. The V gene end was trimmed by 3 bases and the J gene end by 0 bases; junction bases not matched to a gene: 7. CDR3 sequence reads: CASSSWTGMTTNEKLFF. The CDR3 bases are TGTGCCAGCAGCTCCTGGACAGGGATGACAACTAATGAAAAACTGTTTTTT.

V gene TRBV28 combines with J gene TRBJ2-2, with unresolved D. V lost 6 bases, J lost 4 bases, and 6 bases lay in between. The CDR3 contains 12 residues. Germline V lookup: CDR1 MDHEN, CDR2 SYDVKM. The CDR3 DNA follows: TGTGCCAGCAGCTCGTCCACCGGGGAGCTGTTTTTT. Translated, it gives CASSSSTGELFF.

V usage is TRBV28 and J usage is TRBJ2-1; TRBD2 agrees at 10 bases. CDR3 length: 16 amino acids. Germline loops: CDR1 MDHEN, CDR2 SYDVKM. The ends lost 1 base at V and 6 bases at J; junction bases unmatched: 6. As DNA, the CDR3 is TGTGCCAGCAGTTTATCCCAGCGGGGGGGCTCCAATGAGCAGTTCTTC. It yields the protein CASSLSQRGGSNEQFF.

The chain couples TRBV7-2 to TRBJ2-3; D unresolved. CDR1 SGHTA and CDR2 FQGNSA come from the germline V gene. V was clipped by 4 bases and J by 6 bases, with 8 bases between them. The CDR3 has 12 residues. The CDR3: CASSSVEDTQYF. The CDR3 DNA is TGTGCCAGCAGCTCCGTGGAGGATACGCAGTATTTT.